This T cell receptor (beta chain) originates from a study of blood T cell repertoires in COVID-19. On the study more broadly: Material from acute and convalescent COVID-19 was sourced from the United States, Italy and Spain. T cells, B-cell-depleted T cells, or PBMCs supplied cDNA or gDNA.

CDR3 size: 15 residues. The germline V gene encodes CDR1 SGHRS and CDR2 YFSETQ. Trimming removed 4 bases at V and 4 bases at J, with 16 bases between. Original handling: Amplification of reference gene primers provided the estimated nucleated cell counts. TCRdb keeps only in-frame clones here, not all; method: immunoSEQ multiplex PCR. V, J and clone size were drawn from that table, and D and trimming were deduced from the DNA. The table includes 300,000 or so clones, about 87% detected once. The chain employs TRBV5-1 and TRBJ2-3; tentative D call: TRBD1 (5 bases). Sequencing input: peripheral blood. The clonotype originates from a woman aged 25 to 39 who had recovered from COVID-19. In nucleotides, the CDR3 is TGCGCCAGCAGCAGCACTCCAGGGTCCGCAGATACGCAGTATTTT. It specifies CASSSTPGSADTQYF.